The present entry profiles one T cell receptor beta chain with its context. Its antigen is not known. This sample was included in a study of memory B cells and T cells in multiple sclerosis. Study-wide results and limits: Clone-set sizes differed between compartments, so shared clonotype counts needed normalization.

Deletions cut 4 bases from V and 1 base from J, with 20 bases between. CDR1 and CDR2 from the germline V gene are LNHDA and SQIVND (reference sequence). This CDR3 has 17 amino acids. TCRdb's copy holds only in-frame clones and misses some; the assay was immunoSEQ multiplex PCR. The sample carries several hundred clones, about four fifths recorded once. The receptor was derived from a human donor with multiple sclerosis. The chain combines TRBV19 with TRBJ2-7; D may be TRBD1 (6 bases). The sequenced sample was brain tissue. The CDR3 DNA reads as TGTGCCAGTAGTAGGGGCACGGGAACAGGGCCTTCCTACGAGCAGTACTTC. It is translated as CASSRGTGTGPSYEQYF.